This entry lists 14 T cell receptor beta chains sequenced from one sample in a study of T cell responses to AZD1222 COVID-19 vaccine. TCRdb keeps only in-frame clones here, not all; method: immunoSEQ multiplex PCR. This sample yields some 69,000 clones, of which less than 90% are seen a single time; approximately 25% belongs to the top ten. This specimen was peripheral blood, taken 28 days after the second AZD1222 dose. The origin of the receptors is an adult who received the AZD1222 COVID-19 vaccine.

CDR3 nucleotides: TGTGCCAGCATGAAGGGTATGAACACTGAAGCTTTCTTT. Translation gives CASMKGMNTEAFF. The chain couples TRBV2 to TRBJ1-1; no firm D call. The CDR3 has 13 residues. Germline loops: CDR1 SNHLY, CDR2 FYNNEI. V was shortened by 7 bases and J by 0 bases, with 9 bases between the two germline ends.

V and J are TRBV29-1 and TRBJ1-1, with a weak D call TRBD1 (5 bases). Trimming left V 5 bases short and J 11 bases short, with 15 bases between. Germline V gives CDR1 SQVTM, CDR2 ANQGSEA. The length of the CDR3 is 11 residues. In DNA form, the CDR3 reads TGCAGCGTTTGGGGGGGAGGAGGGGCTTTCTTT. Its translation: CSVWGGGGAFF.

Only one count was recorded for this clone. The V gene is TRBV5-1, the J gene TRBJ1-2, with D perhaps TRBD1 (5 bases). Germline V CDR1 and CDR2: SGHRS, YFSETQ. There are 16 residues in the CDR3. V was clipped by 0 bases and J by 1 base, with 13 bases between them. CDR3 in amino acids: CASSLDHPGLNYGYTF. For the CDR3, the DNA is TGCGCCAGCAGCTTGGATCATCCAGGGCTTAACTATGGCTACACCTTC. Combining the CDR3 with reference TRBV5-1 and TRBJ1-2 gives the whole variable domain KAGVTQTPRYLIKTRGQQVTLSCSPISGHRSVSWYQQTPGQGLQFLFEYFSETQRNKGNFPGRFSGRQFSNSRSEMNVSTLELGDSALYLCASSLDHPGLNYGYTFGSGTRLTVV.

The genes are TRBV7-9 and TRBJ2-7; D call uncertain. The CDR3 is 15 residues long. V lost 7 bases to trimming and J lost 0 bases, with 16 bases between them. Germline V CDR1 and CDR2: SEHNR, FQNEAQ (reference sequence). This chain's CDR3 is CASTSTGSGSYEQYF. The CDR3 DNA reads as TGTGCCAGCACCTCGACCGGCAGTGGCTCCTACGAGCAGTACTTC.

This clone was seen many times. The chain couples TRBV3-1 (or the pseudogene TRBV3-2) to TRBJ2-7; 12 positions match TRBD1. Germline CDR1 and CDR2: LGHDT and YNNKEL (reference sequence). The CDR3 extends over 15 amino acids. With V trimmed by 1 base and J by 6 bases, 4 bases remained unmatched. The CDR3 DNA reads as TGTGCCAGCAGCCAAGTCGGGACAGGGGGCGCCGAGCAGTACTTC. It translates to CASSQVGTGGAEQYF.

This clone has only one observation. The chain carries TRBV30 and TRBJ2-1, with D uncertain. The germline CDR1 and CDR2 sequences are GTSNPN and SVGIG (reference sequence). The ends were cut back, 4 bases at V and 7 bases at J, with 8 bases in the middle. The length of the CDR3 is 11 residues. The CDR3 region has the DNA TGTGCCTGGACCTACTCTAATGAGCAGTTCTTC. Its translation is CAWTYSNEQFF. The variable domain in full, with the rest retrieved from reference TRBV30 and TRBJ2-1, is SQTIHQWPATLVQPVGSPLSLECTVEGTSNPNLYWYRQAAGRGLQLLFYSVGIGQISSEVPQNLSASRPQDRQFILSSKKLLLSDSGFYLCAWTYSNEQFFGPGTRLTVL.

This clone was found a few times. The chain uses TRBV5-1 and TRBJ2-1; unclear D gene. The CDR3 has 15 residues. V was pared by 0 bases and J by 3 bases, with 10 bases between. Germline V gives CDR1 SGHRS, CDR2 YFSETQ. CDR3 region: CASSLGAADYNEQFF. Written as DNA, the CDR3 is TGCGCCAGCAGCTTGGGCGCTGCCGACTACAATGAGCAGTTCTTC.

This clone was found a few times. V and J are TRBV7-2 and TRBJ2-7, with D tentatively TRBD2 (5 bases). The germline CDR1 and CDR2 sequences are SGHTA and FQGNSA. Trimming removed 5 bases at V and 2 bases at J, with 13 bases between. The CDR3 is made up of 14 amino acids. Written as DNA, the CDR3 is TGTGCCAGCAGCCTGTTCGCGGGCCCCTACGAGCAGTACTTC. This encodes CASSLFAGPYEQYF.

The V call is TRBV19, the J call TRBJ2-1; perhaps TRBD1 as D (6 bases). This CDR3 is 12 amino acids long. CDR1 is LNHDA, CDR2 SQIVND, per germline (reference sequence). V lost 6 bases, J lost 9 bases, and 12 bases lay in between. The CDR3, as DNA: TGTGCCAGTAGCCTCCAAGGGGGTGAGCAGTTCTTC. Protein product: CASSLQGGEQFF.

The chain uses TRBV7-3 and TRBJ1-1; D may be TRBD1 (5 bases). Germline loops: CDR1 SGHTA, CDR2 FQGTGA. The germline V and J ends were trimmed by 6 bases and 0 bases, with 8 bases remaining between them. The CDR3 spans 13 residues. The CDR3 DNA follows: TGTGCCAGCAGTTTACAGGTGAACACTGAAGCTTTCTTT. This translates into CASSLQVNTEAFF.

This rearrangement joins TRBV5-4 to TRBJ2-2; D is perhaps TRBD1 (6 bases). The CDR3 spans 17 residues. V was shortened by 1 base and J by 8 bases, with 21 bases between the two germline ends. The V gene's germline CDR1 is SGHNT and CDR2 YYREEE (reference sequence). In DNA form, the CDR3 reads TGTGCCAGCAGCTTGTTCTTCAGCCAGGGCAGGGGAGGGGAGCTGTTTTTT. This codes for CASSLFFSQGRGGELFF.

The chain couples TRBV4-2 to TRBJ2-2; no definite D call. This CDR3 contains 11 residues. Germline CDR1 reads LGHNA; CDR2 reads YNFKEQ. V was cut by 7 bases and J by 7 bases, with 7 bases left in between. The CDR3 is CASIGDGELFF. The CDR3, as DNA: TGTGCCAGCATAGGCGACGGGGAGCTGTTTTTT.

A single count supports this clone. The gene calls are TRBV4-1 and TRBJ2-7; TRBD2 matches at 7 bases. Germline V lookup: CDR1 MGHRA, CDR2 YSYEKL. The CDR3 runs 17 residues. V lost 3 bases, J lost 0 bases, and 11 bases stayed unmatched. This CDR3 is CASSHKWGGPSSYEQYF. Here the CDR3 DNA reads TGCGCCAGCAGCCACAAATGGGGGGGACCGAGCTCCTACGAGCAGTACTTC.

The chain recombines TRBV7-9 with TRBJ2-7; a weak D match, TRBD1 (6 bases). The CDR3 has 14 residues. Germline CDR1 is SEHNR and CDR2 is FQNEAQ (reference sequence). Trimming left V 5 bases short and J 2 bases short, with 13 bases between. CDR3 in amino acids: CASSAQGNPYEQYF. The CDR3 DNA reads as TGTGCCAGCAGCGCTCAGGGGAACCCCTACGAGCAGTACTTC.